This TCR beta chain was identified during a study of blood T cells in healthy people across ages. V was cut by 0 bases and J by 2 bases, with 9 bases left in between. Germline-derived CDR1 and CDR2 are LNHNV and YYDKDF (reference sequence). The CDR3 totals 15 residues. This clonotype was picked up a small number of times. Primers used in a second PCR of about 6 to 11 cycles were a sample-barcoded 5' primer and a J-beta primer mix. A single record per CDR3 protein comes from TCRdb applying MiXCR to the 5' RACE reads. This table holds about 1,000,000 distinct CDR3 sequences, 40% to 50% found once. This rearrangement joins TRBV15 to TRBJ2-3; perhaps TRBD1 as D (6 bases). The origin of this receptor is a woman aged 60-70 years in good health. The sequencing sample was made of blood. The DNA of the CDR3 is TGTGCCACCAGCAGAGAAGGGGGATTCACAGATACGCAGTATTTT. This codes for CATSREGGFTDTQYF.